This T cell receptor (beta chain) stems from a study of post-analysis software for immune sequencing data. Regarding the study as a whole: Elevated frequency relative to controls characterized about 5 TRBV segments in patients, TRBV5-6, TRBV5-1 and TRBV20-1 among them.

A note on this clonotype: Its antigen remains unknown.

Unmatched junction bases numbered 4, after V lost 4 bases and J lost 3 bases. The germline V gene encodes CDR1 SGHRS and CDR2 YFSETQ. This CDR3 contains 15 residues. TCR beta libraries were prepared from cDNA with unique molecular identifiers. T cells numbering roughly 0.9 to 10 million yielded cDNA molecules that totaled roughly 500,000. TCRdb processed the PCR reads anew with MiXCR; each CDR3 protein has one entry. The data hold fewer than 550,000 distinct CDR3 sequences, with about a third observed a single time. The chain carries TRBV5-1 and TRBJ1-5; TRBD1 matches at 10 bases. This receptor was identified in a girl under 18 with multiple sclerosis. The material sequenced was blood. CDR3 DNA: TGCGCCAGCAGCCTGACAGGGGGCCTCAATCAGCCCCAGCATTTT. Its translation: CASSLTGGLNQPQHF.